This T cell receptor beta chain was obtained from a study of chemoradiotherapy in HPV16-positive cancers. Study-level findings and limits: Candidate HPV-specific clones and E7-related TCR motifs grew in tumor during treatment. HPV-specific T cells were functionally defined from only a couple of HPV16-positive patients.

The method was immunoSEQ multiplex PCR; TCRdb's version includes in-frame clones alone and lacks a portion of them. The table includes around 2,400 clones, 85% to 90% detected once. Over chemoradiotherapy, repertoires were sampled more than once. V was trimmed by 6 bases and J by 7 bases, leaving 12 bases between them. The CDR3 totals 13 residues. Germline loops: CDR1 MNHEY, CDR2 SVGAGI. Comment on this clone: Its specificity is not known.

This specimen consisted of tumor tissue, obtained from a patient who underwent chemoradiotherapy. The TCR comes from a human donor with HPV-associated anogenital cancer. The chain employs TRBV6-5 and TRBJ2-2; perhaps TRBD1 as D (5 bases). DNA of the CDR3: TGTGCCAGCAGCGTAGGGGCGGTCGGGGAGCTGTTTTTT. This translates into CASSVGAVGELFF.